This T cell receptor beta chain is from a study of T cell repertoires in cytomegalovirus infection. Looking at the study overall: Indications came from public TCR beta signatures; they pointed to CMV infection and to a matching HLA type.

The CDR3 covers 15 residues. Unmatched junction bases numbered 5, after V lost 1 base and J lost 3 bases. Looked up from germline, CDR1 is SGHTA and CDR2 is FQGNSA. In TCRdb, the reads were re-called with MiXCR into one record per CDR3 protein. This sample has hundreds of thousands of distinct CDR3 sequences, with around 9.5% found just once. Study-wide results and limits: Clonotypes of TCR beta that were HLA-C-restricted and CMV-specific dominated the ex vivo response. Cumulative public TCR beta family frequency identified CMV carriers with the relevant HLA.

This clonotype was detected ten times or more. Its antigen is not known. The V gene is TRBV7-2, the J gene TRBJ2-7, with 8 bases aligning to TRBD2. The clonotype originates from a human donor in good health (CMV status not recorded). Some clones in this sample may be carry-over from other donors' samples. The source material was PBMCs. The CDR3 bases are TGTGCCAGCAGCTTAGTTCTGCGGGGGGACTACGAGCAGTACTTC. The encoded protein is CASSLVLRGDYEQYF.